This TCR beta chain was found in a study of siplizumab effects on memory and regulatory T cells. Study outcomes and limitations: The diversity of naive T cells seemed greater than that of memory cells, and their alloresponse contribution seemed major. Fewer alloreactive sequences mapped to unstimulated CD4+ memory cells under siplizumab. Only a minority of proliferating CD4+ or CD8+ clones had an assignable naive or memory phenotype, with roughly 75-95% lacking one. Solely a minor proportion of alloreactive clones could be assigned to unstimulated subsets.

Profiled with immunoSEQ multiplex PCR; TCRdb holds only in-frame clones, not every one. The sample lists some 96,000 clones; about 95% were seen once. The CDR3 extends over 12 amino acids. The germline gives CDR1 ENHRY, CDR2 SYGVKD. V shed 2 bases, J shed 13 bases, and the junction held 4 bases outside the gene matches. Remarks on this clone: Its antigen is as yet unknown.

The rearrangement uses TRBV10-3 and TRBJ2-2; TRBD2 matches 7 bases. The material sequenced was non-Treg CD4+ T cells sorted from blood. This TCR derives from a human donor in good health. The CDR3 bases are TGTGCCATCAGTGAGATAGGGGAGGGGCTGTTTTTT. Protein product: CAISEIGEGLFF.